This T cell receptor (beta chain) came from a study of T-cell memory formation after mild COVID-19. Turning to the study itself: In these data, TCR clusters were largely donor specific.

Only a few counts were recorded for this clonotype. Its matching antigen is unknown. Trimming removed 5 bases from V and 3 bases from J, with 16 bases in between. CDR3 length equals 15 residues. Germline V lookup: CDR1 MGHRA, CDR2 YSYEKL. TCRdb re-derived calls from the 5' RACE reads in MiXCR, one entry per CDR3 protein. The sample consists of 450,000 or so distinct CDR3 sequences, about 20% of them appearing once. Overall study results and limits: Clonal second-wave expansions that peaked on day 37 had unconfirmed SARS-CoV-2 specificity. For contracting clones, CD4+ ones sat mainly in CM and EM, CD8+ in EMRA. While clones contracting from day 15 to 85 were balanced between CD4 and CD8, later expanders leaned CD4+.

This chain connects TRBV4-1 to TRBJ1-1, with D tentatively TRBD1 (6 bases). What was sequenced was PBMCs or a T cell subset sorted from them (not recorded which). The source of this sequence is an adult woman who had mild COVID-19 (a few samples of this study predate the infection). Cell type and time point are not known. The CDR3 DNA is TGCGCCAGCAGCGCCGGACAGTTTTTGGACACTGAAGCTTTCTTT. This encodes CASSAGQFLDTEAFF.